Below are 9 T cell receptor beta chains sequenced from a single sample in a study of cytomegalovirus exposure and HLA in healthy donors. Researchers ran the PCR with 60 Vbeta and 13 Jbeta primers. TCRdb's table, derived via immunoSEQ multiplex PCR, lists solely in-frame clones and lacks some. The sample comprises about 100,000 clones, more than 75% of which are singletons, and 3% to 4.5% rests with the top ten. Sequencing used PBMCs. The source is a woman aged 45-65 years in good health and CMV-seropositive.

The CDR3 sequence is CASRWPGHRTTIYF. For the CDR3, the DNA is TGTGCAAGTCGCTGGCCGGGACACCGTACCACCATATATTTT. The rearrangement uses TRBV12-2 and TRBJ1-3; TRBD1 is the table's D call, not checked against the DNA. TRBV12-2 has pseudogene status. CDR3 length: 14 amino acids.

This clone occurred a few times. The gene calls are TRBV5-6 and TRBJ1-2, with 7 bases identical to TRBD1. Germline CDR1 and CDR2: SGHDT and YYEEEE. The CDR3 is 13 residues long. V gave up 0 bases and J gave up 7 bases; unmatched junction bases: 3. CDR3 in amino acids: CASSLAGGGGYTF. In nucleotides, the CDR3 is TGTGCCAGCAGCTTGGCAGGGGGTGGTGGCTACACCTTC.

CDR3 protein: CASIPRGDGTEAFF. The CDR3 region has the DNA TGTGCCAGCATTCCCCGGGGGGACGGCACTGAAGCTTTCTTT. V and J are TRBV27 and TRBJ1-1; weak D call: TRBD1 (5 bases). The CDR3 covers 14 residues. Trimming removed 7 bases at V and 4 bases at J, with 16 bases between. Germline V gives CDR1 MNHEY, CDR2 SMNVEV (reference sequence).

The chain joins TRBV6-5 to TRBJ2-2, with 7 bases that match TRBD1. CDR1 is MNHEY, CDR2 SVGAGI, per germline. The CDR3 consists of 14 residues. The V and J ends lost 4 bases and 6 bases, in that order; junction bases with no gene match: 5. The DNA for the CDR3 is TGTGCCAGCAGTTTGGGGACAGCCGCCGGGGAGCTGTTTTTT. Protein product: CASSLGTAAGELFF.

Only a few counts were recorded for this clone. The rearrangement uses TRBV9 and TRBJ2-2; D gene unclear. The CDR3 spans 11 residues. Germline V gene sequence: CDR1 SGDLS, CDR2 YYNGEE. V was clipped by 6 bases and J by 3 bases, with 3 bases between them. CDR3 sequence (DNA): TGTGCCAGCACTTACACCGGGGAGCTGTTTTTT. Its protein product is CASTYTGELFF.

This rearrangement joins TRBV11-2 to TRBJ2-7; TRBD1 might be the D (6 bases). The germline V and J ends were trimmed by 2 bases and 4 bases, with 12 bases remaining between them. CDR1 is SGHAT and CDR2 is FQNNGV in the germline V gene. The CDR3 loop spans 14 amino acids. The CDR3 here is CASSLPGHSYEQYF. DNA for the CDR3: TGTGCCAGCAGCTTACCGGGACATAGTTACGAGCAGTACTTC.

The genes are TRBV12-5 and TRBJ2-5; 10 positions match TRBD1. Gene TRBJ2-7 matches the end of the DNA better, so the J call may be wrong. CDR3 size: 15 residues. Germline V CDR1 and CDR2: LGHNT, FRNRAP. In DNA, the CDR3 is TGTGCTAGTGGTCCCTGGACAGGGGGGACCTACGAGCAGTACTTC. It encodes CASGPWTGGTYEQYF.

This sequence joins TRBV29-1 and TRBJ1-1; no clear D gene. Between the trimmed V and J ends, which lost 8 bases and 0 bases, there was a span of 22 bases. The germline gives CDR1 SQVTM, CDR2 ANQGSEA. The CDR3 runs to 16 residues. CDR3 bases: TGCAGCCTCGCGAAGCGGTTTACAAACATGAACACTGAAGCTTTCTTT. Residues: CSLAKRFTNMNTEAFF.

This clone was detected a few times. The chain carries TRBV19 and TRBJ2-5; D gene ambiguous. Germline loops: CDR1 LNHDA, CDR2 SQIVND (reference sequence). V lost 2 bases and J lost 2, with 6 bases in between. CDR3 length: 13 residues. The CDR3 here is CASSISVQETQYF. The CDR3 DNA follows: TGTGCCAGTAGTATATCAGTACAAGAGACCCAGTACTTC.